These T cell receptor beta chains were read from a single sample in a study of vaccination and CD4 T cells after COVID-19. These receptors lack a known antigen. TCRdb reanalysed the PCR reads using MiXCR and keeps one entry per CDR3 protein. The data show 20,000 to 25,000 distinct CDR3 sequences, with 66% seen just once and over 3.5% held by the top ten. Sequenced input: CD4+ T cells from blood, cultured in vitro. The receptors derive from a human donor who had recovered from COVID-19. Each CDR3 is given with its conserved first and last residue. Each record gives: V gene, D gene, J gene, clone size, CDR3 DNA, CDR3 protein. D genes are given only for firm matches. Clone size appears in some rows only: once, few, many, or a class for an expanded clone.

V: TRBV20-1; D: .; J: TRBJ2-2; size: .; DNA: TGCAGTGCTAGGGGGTCCGAAGACACCGGGGAGCTGTTTTTT; CDR3: CSARGSEDTGELFF
V: TRBV20-1; D: TRBD2; J: TRBJ2-5; size: .; DNA: TGCAGTGCTAAACCGGGACTAGCGGGAGTAGAGACCCAGTACTTC; CDR3: CSAKPGLAGVETQYF
V: TRBV20-1; D: TRBD2; J: TRBJ2-1; size: .; DNA: TGCAGTGCCAGCGGGGCCAACTCCTACAATGAGCAGTTCTTC; CDR3: CSASGANSYNEQFF
V: TRBV19; D: .; J: TRBJ1-5; size: .; DNA: TGTGCCAGTAGTACAGGGGCAGGGGAGAGCAATCAGCCCCAGCATTTT; CDR3: CASSTGAGESNQPQHF
V: TRBV6-1; D: .; J: TRBJ1-1; size: .; DNA: TGTGCCAGCATGGGGGTGAACACTGAAGCTTTCTTT; CDR3: CASMGVNTEAFF
V: TRBV30; D: TRBD1; J: TRBJ1-5; size: .; DNA: TGTGCCTGGAGTGCAGGGGGAGGTCAGCCCCAGCATTTT; CDR3: CAWSAGGGQPQHF
V: TRBV7-2; D: TRBD1; J: TRBJ1-2; size: .; DNA: TGTGCCACCCGACAGGGCCTGGGTGGCTACACCTTC; CDR3: CATRQGLGGYTF
V: TRBV6-2/TRBV6-3; D: .; J: TRBJ1-6; size: .; DNA: TGTGCCAGCTTCGGTGACAGTCCAAATTCACCCCTCCACTTT; CDR3: CASFGDSPNSPLHF
V: TRBV25-1; D: TRBD2; J: TRBJ2-1; size: .; DNA: TGTGCCAGCAGTAAAGCGGGAAGCGTAAATGAGCAGTTCTTC; CDR3: CASSKAGSVNEQFF
V: TRBV20-1; D: TRBD2; J: TRBJ2-5; size: .; DNA: TGCAGTGCTGGGGAGGGAGAGACCCAGTACTTC; CDR3: CSAGEGETQYF
V: TRBV5-6; D: TRBD1; J: TRBJ1-2; size: .; DNA: TGTGCCAGCAGCTTGTCTCGACAGGGCGTTAACTATGGCTACACCTTC; CDR3: CASSLSRQGVNYGYTF
V: TRBV19; D: .; J: TRBJ2-2; size: .; DNA: TGTGCCAGTAGTATGGTTGGGGGGTCCGGGGAGCTGTTTTTT; CDR3: CASSMVGGSGELFF
V: TRBV20-1; D: .; J: TRBJ1-2; size: few; DNA: TGCAGTGCTAGAGTAACAGCTAACTATGGCTACACCTTC; CDR3: CSARVTANYGYTF
V: TRBV7-9; D: .; J: TRBJ1-4; size: .; DNA: TGTGCCAGCAGCCGCGGACCCCCTGCGAATGAAAAACTGTTTTTT; CDR3: CASSRGPPANEKLFF
V: TRBV11-3; D: TRBD2; J: TRBJ2-3; size: once; DNA: TGTGCCAGCAGCTTATATAGCGGGGGAAGCACAGATACGCAGTATTTT; CDR3: CASSLYSGGSTDTQYF
V: TRBV24-1; D: TRBD1; J: TRBJ1-1; size: .; DNA: TGTGCCACCAGTGAGACCGGGACAGGCAGCTCTGAAGCTTTCTTT; CDR3: CATSETGTGSSEAFF
V: TRBV7-3; D: .; J: TRBJ1-6; size: .; DNA: TGTGCCAGCAGCTTAGCATCTGGCCCCCTCCACTTT; CDR3: CASSLASGPLHF
V: TRBV20-1; D: .; J: TRBJ2-3; size: .; DNA: TGCAGTGCTAGAGATAGGCATTATGATACGCAGTATTTT; CDR3: CSARDRHYDTQYF
V: TRBV24-1; D: TRBD1; J: TRBJ1-2; size: .; DNA: TGTGCCACCAGCTCCCCGGGACAGGGTCCTGCAGGATATGGCTACACCTTC; CDR3: CATSSPGQGPAGYGYTF
V: TRBV7-8; D: .; J: TRBJ1-5; size: .; DNA: TGTGCCAGCAGCCCGACCCCTGATCAGCCCCAGCATTTT; CDR3: CASSPTPDQPQHF
V: TRBV20-1; D: .; J: TRBJ1-1; size: .; DNA: TGCAGTGCTAGGTTCAGGACGAACACTGAAGCTTTCTTT; CDR3: CSARFRTNTEAFF
V: TRBV7-6; D: TRBD2; J: TRBJ2-3; size: .; DNA: TGTGCCAGCAGTCAGCTAGCGGCTAGCACAGATACGCAGTATTTT; CDR3: CASSQLAASTDTQYF
V: TRBV6-2/TRBV6-3; D: .; J: TRBJ1-2; size: .; DNA: TGTGCCAGCAGTCCCAGGGGAATTGGCTACACCTTC; CDR3: CASSPRGIGYTF
V: TRBV9; D: .; J: TRBJ1-3; size: .; DNA: TGTGCCAGCAGCGTAGAAGGGTCGGGAAACACCATATATTTT; CDR3: CASSVEGSGNTIYF
V: TRBV7-2; D: .; J: TRBJ2-3; size: .; DNA: TGTGCCAGCACCTTTGAGGGGGGGCCCACAGATACGCAGTATTTT; CDR3: CASTFEGGPTDTQYF
V: TRBV2; D: TRBD1; J: TRBJ1-3; size: .; DNA: TGTGCCAGCAGAAGACCTGGACAGGGGATTGGAAACACCATATATTTT; CDR3: CASRRPGQGIGNTIYF
V: TRBV12-3/TRBV12-4; D: TRBD1; J: TRBJ1-2; size: .; DNA: TGTGCCAGCAGTCAGGGGGGGGATGGGGGCTACACCTTC; CDR3: CASSQGGDGGYTF
V: TRBV6-2/TRBV6-3; D: TRBD1; J: TRBJ1-2; size: .; DNA: TGTGCCAGCAGTCAATCCGGGACAGTCGGCTACACCTTC; CDR3: CASSQSGTVGYTF
V: TRBV6-5; D: .; J: TRBJ1-1; size: .; DNA: TGTGCCAGCAGTTACCTAAGACCGGGGAACACTGAAGCTTTCTTT; CDR3: CASSYLRPGNTEAFF
V: TRBV27; D: .; J: TRBJ2-5; size: .; DNA: TGTGCCAGCAGGCGTACGGGGGTGGTAGAGACCCAGTACTTC; CDR3: CASRRTGVVETQYF
V: TRBV2; D: .; J: TRBJ2-7; size: .; DNA: TGTGCCAGCAGTGAGGGAGCCGTCTACGAGCAGTACTTC; CDR3: CASSEGAVYEQYF
V: TRBV7-2; D: .; J: TRBJ1-1; size: few; DNA: TGTGCCAGCAGTCCCAATAGGGGGGGGAACACTGAAGCTTTCTTT; CDR3: CASSPNRGGNTEAFF
V: TRBV20-1; D: .; J: TRBJ2-5; size: .; DNA: TGCAGTGCTAGGCCCGACAGGCGAGAGACCCAGTACTTC; CDR3: CSARPDRRETQYF
V: TRBV15; D: .; J: TRBJ1-1; size: .; DNA: TGTGCCACCAGCAGCGGCTCAGGACTGCTCTCTGAAGCTTTCTTT; CDR3: CATSSGSGLLSEAFF
V: TRBV6-1; D: .; J: TRBJ2-3; size: .; DNA: TGTGCCAGCAGACCCCGTCCCGGCAGATTCACAGATACGCAGTATTTT; CDR3: CASRPRPGRFTDTQYF
V: TRBV18; D: TRBD1; J: TRBJ1-1; size: few; DNA: TGTGCCAGCTCACCCTCCGGGACAGGGCTCAACACTGAAGCTTTCTTT; CDR3: CASSPSGTGLNTEAFF
V: TRBV6-1; D: .; J: TRBJ2-5; size: .; DNA: TGTGCCAGCTTGGTTGTAGGGCTGGAGACCCAGTACTTC; CDR3: CASLVVGLETQYF
V: TRBV20-1; D: .; J: TRBJ1-1; size: .; DNA: TGCAGTGCTAGAGATGGGGGACGGCCAGGTACTGAAGCTTTCTTT; CDR3: CSARDGGRPGTEAFF